What follows are 21 T cell receptor beta chains derived from one specimen sequenced in a study of T cells after yellow fever vaccination (dated by TCRdb to between 2018 and 2021). Libraries were prepared through 5' RACE. The sequencing machine was an Illumina HiSeq 2500. Starting from the raw public reads, TCRdb applied fastp trimming at Q25, assembled clones with MiXCR and retained in-frame beta chains. Rows merge per CDR3 protein into single entries with the most common DNA and genes. This sample gives 610,000 or so distinct CDR3 sequences in total; 10% to 15% of them show up just once. The ten largest clones add up to just under 15% of the sample. This sample's treatment or condition label indicates: live attenuated yellow fever vaccine strain. The sequences come from PBMCs, collected on the day of the yellow fever booster vaccination. The receptors derive from a man aged 25-40 years who received the YFV17D yellow fever vaccine.

This clonotype was counted between two and nine times. The J gene is TRBJ2-3, the V gene TRBV2; D possibly uses TRBD1 or TRBD2 (5 bases each). Germline V lookup: CDR1 SNHLY, CDR2 FYNNEI. The CDR3 loop spans 13 amino acids. The V and J ends lost 11 bases and 7 bases respectively, with 19 bases between them. CDR3 in amino acids: CAFIGTIDNTQYF. The CDR3, as DNA: TGTGCCTTTATCGGGACGATTGATAATACGCAGTATTTT.

The V gene is TRBV4-3, the J gene TRBJ2-3; D is undetermined. This CDR3 is built from 16 residues. The germline V and J ends were trimmed by 8 bases and 1 base, with 19 bases remaining between them. CDR1 LGHNA and CDR2 YSLEER come from the germline V gene. The CDR3 region has the DNA TGCGCCAGCCGAGACCTTCGCAGAGGCGGCACAGATACGCAGTATTTT. This translates into CASRDLRRGGTDTQYF.

As DNA, the CDR3 is TGCGCCAGCAGCCACCGGGACAGGGGTGAGAGTGGGGCCAACGTCCTGACTTTC. Translating it yields CASSHRDRGESGANVLTF. The genes are TRBV4-3 and TRBJ2-6; TRBD1 matches at 10 bases. This CDR3 has 18 residues. J lost 3 bases, V lost 3 bases, and 8 bases had no gene match. Germline assignment: CDR1 LGHNA and CDR2 YSLEER.

The chain employs TRBV10-3 and TRBJ2-7; 14 nucleotides align to TRBD2. The CDR3 sequence is 19 residues long. Per the germline V gene, CDR1 is ENHRY and CDR2 is SYGVKD. J lost 4 bases, V lost 0 bases, and 11 bases had no gene match. In DNA form, the CDR3 reads TGTGCCATCAGTGAGTCTGGTGAGGTCCGGACTAGCGGGAGGTACGAGCAGTACTTC. Its translation is CAISESGEVRTSGRYEQYF.

This clonotype was seen only a few times. The chain has TRBV4-3 and TRBJ2-5; 7 bases line up with TRBD2. The CDR3 has 14 residues. Germline V lookup: CDR1 LGHNA, CDR2 YSLEER. The V segment lost 1 base and the J segment 4 bases; nucleotides outside the gene matches: 3. CDR3 nucleotides: TGCGCCAGCAGCCAAGGGTCGGGGGGAGAGACCCAGTACTTC. This codes for CASSQGSGGETQYF.

The chain joins TRBV7-8 to TRBJ2-3; 9 bases are shared with TRBD1. Trimming cost V 0 bases and J 4 bases; bases outside gene matches: 8. There are 17 residues in the CDR3. Germline CDR1 and CDR2: SGHVS and FQNEAQ. The CDR3 protein is CASSLATGTGYPDTQYF. In DNA, the CDR3 is TGTGCCAGCAGCTTAGCCACCGGGACAGGGTACCCAGATACGCAGTATTTT.

This clonotype has more than one count but fewer than ten. The chain recombines TRBV7-2 with TRBJ2-7, with D possibly being TRBD2 (6 bases). CDR3 size: 11 residues. Trimming pared 5 bases from V and 6 bases from J, leaving 8 bases between. CDR1 is SGHTA, CDR2 FQGNSA, per germline. CDR3 loop: CASSREFEQYF. The CDR3 DNA reads TGTGCCAGCAGCCGGGAGTTCGAGCAGTACTTC. Looking up the rest from reference TRBV7-2 and TRBJ2-7 gives the full variable domain: GAGVSQSPSNKVTEKGKDVELRCDPISGHTALYWYRQSLGQGLEFLIYFQGNSAPDKSGLPSDRFSAERTGGSVSTLTIQRTQQEDSAVYLCASSREFEQYFGPGTRLTVT.

The chain is built from TRBV20-1 and TRBJ2-3; the D gene is possibly TRBD2 (7 bases). Trimming removed 0 bases from V and 3 bases from J, with 19 bases in between. The CDR3 totals 17 residues. Per germline, CDR1 DFQATT and CDR2 SNEGSKA (reference sequence). CDR3 coding DNA: TGCAGTGCTAGAGATGGGCTAGGGGGAGGGGAAACAGATACGCAGTATTTT. The encoded protein is CSARDGLGGGETDTQYF.

This clonotype was seen only a few times. CDR3 nucleotides: TGTGCCAGTCGCCTAGCGGGAGTAGTGACCCAGTACTTC. It is translated as CASRLAGVVTQYF. The chain joins TRBV6-2 or TRBV6-3 to TRBJ2-5; 10 nucleotides agree with TRBD2. CDR1 is MNHEY and CDR2 is SVGEGT in the germline V gene. CDR3 length equals 13 residues. J was trimmed by 7 bases and V by 9 bases; bases with no gene match: 8.

The table lists this clonotype with a few counts. This chain's CDR3 is CSAREEGSRSEQFF. Written as DNA, the CDR3 is TGCAGTGCTAGAGAGGAAGGGAGTCGTAGTGAGCAGTTCTTC. J is TRBJ2-1 and V is TRBV20-1; perhaps TRBD2 as D (5 bases). Per germline, CDR1 DFQATT and CDR2 SNEGSKA (reference sequence). V lost 0 bases to trimming and J lost 9 bases, with 15 bases between them. The length of the CDR3 is 14 residues.

This chain joins TRBV7-2 and TRBJ2-2; weak D call: TRBD2 (7 bases). This CDR3 comprises 17 residues. Trimming left V 7 bases short and J 1 base short, with 19 bases between. Germline CDR1 reads SGHTA; CDR2 reads FQGNSA. In DNA form, the CDR3 reads TGTGCCAGCACCCCCCGTGAGGGGGGGTGGAACACCGGGGAGCTGTTTTTT. Its translation: CASTPREGGWNTGELFF.

This clonotype turned up a few times. The J gene is TRBJ2-1, the V gene TRBV24-1; 7 bases map to TRBD1. With V trimmed by 3 bases and J by 8 bases, 15 bases remained unmatched. The germline CDR1 and CDR2 sequences are KGHDR and SFDVKD. The CDR3 extends over 17 amino acids. CDR3 amino acids: CATSDLLDRDGADEQFF. CDR3 DNA: TGTGCCACCAGTGATCTCCTAGACAGGGATGGGGCCGATGAGCAGTTCTTC.

This clonotype showed up just a few times. The chain recombines TRBV28 with TRBJ1-1; D gene unclear. Germline V CDR1 and CDR2: MDHEN, SYDVKM. This CDR3 contains 13 residues. Trimming took 1 base from V and 4 from J, leaving 7 bases between them. DNA for the CDR3: TGTGCCAGCAGTTTATTGCGGAGCACTGAAGCTTTCTTT. Translated: CASSLLRSTEAFF.

The chain is built from TRBV3-1 and TRBJ2-4; possibly TRBD2 for D (6 bases). Germline V CDR1 and CDR2: LGHDT, YNNKEL (reference sequence). V was shortened by 1 base and J by 7 bases, with 17 bases between the two germline ends. The CDR3 contains 16 residues. The CDR3: CASSQGLRDGSNIQYF. CDR3 sequence (DNA): TGTGCCAGCAGCCAAGGGCTCCGGGACGGGAGTAACATTCAGTACTTC.

Details on this clonotype: Just one base apart from a much larger clone, this may be a read error. In DNA form, the CDR3 reads TGTGCCAGCAGCTGGGACAGGGACACAGATACGCAGTATTTT. This gives the protein CASSWDRDTDTQYF. The chain employs TRBV5-6 and TRBJ2-3, with 9 bases that match TRBD1. The trim removed 3 bases at V and 2 bases at J, leaving 1 base unmatched. In germline, CDR1 is SGHDT, CDR2 YYEEEE. The CDR3 contains 14 residues.

The DNA of the CDR3 is TGTGCCAGCAGCGGCCCCCTCACCGGGGAGCTGTTTTTT. This sequence encodes CASSGPLTGELFF. The chain links TRBV12-3 or TRBV12-4 to TRBJ2-2; the D is unclear. This CDR3 contains 13 residues. The ends were cut back, 6 bases at V and 4 bases at J, with 9 bases in the middle.

The CDR3 DNA follows: TGTGCCAGCAGTTACCGGGACAGGGGCCGGTCTGAAGCTTTCTTT. This codes for CASSYRDRGRSEAFF. The genes are TRBV6-5 and TRBJ1-1; 10 bases are a match to TRBD1. The junction had 6 bases not matched to a gene; V was cut back by 2 bases and J by 6 bases. Germline-derived CDR1 and CDR2 are MNHEY and SVGAGI. This CDR3 is built from 15 residues.

This clonotype showed up just a few times. The rearrangement links TRBV5-6 to TRBJ1-2; D ambiguous. This CDR3 region has 14 residues. Looked up from germline, CDR1 is SGHDT and CDR2 is YYEEEE. Trimming stripped 0 bases from V and 4 bases from J, with 10 bases between. CDR3 DNA: TGTGCCAGCAGCTTGGGCCCGGACCGCTATGGCTACACCTTC. It specifies CASSLGPDRYGYTF.

The chain employs TRBV6-5 and TRBJ1-6; D call uncertain. The CDR3 covers 16 residues. Germline V CDR1 and CDR2: MNHEY, SVGAGI. Trimming stripped 3 bases from V and 7 bases from J, with 16 bases between. CDR3 region: CASSYWTAGPNSPLHF. Written as DNA, the CDR3 is TGTGCCAGCAGTTATTGGACGGCAGGTCCCAATTCACCCCTCCACTTT.

The V and J genes are TRBV18 and TRBJ2-7, with 14 nucleotides matching TRBD2. Trimming cost V 3 bases and J 0 bases; bases outside gene matches: 7. Germline V lookup: CDR1 KGHSH, CDR2 LQKENI. The CDR3 sequence is 18 residues long. The CDR3 is CASSPLGLAGGSSYEQYF. CDR3 nucleotide sequence: TGTGCCAGCTCACCTTTAGGACTAGCGGGAGGCTCCTCCTACGAGCAGTACTTC.

V is TRBV28 and J is TRBJ2-2; 10 bases line up with TRBD2. In germline, CDR1 is MDHEN, CDR2 SYDVKM. J was trimmed by 8 bases and V by 10 bases; bases with no gene match: 13. This CDR3 spans 15 amino acids. CDR3 nucleotides: TGTGCCACCAGCCGGGGGGGACTAGCGAGAGGGGAGCTGTTTTTT. This codes for CATSRGGLARGELFF.